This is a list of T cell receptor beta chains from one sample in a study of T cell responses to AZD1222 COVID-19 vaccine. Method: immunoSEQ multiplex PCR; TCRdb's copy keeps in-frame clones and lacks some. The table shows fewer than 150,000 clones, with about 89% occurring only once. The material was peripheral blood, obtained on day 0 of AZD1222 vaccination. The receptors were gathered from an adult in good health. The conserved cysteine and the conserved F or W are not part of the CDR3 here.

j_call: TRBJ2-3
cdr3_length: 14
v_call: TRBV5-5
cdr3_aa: ASSLEVGGGTDTQY

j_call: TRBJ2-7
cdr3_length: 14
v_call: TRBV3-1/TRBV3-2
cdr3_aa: ASSQDWTLLSYEQY

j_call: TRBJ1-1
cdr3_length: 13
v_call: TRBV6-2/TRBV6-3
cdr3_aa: ASSHHRNSNTEAF

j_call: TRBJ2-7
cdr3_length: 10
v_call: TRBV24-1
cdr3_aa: ATSDTGGEQY

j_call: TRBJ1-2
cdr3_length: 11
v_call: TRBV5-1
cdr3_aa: ASSYLDGFGYT

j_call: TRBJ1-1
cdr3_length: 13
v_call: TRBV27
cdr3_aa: ASSFTDRPNTEAF

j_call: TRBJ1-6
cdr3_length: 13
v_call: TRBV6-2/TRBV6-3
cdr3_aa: ASSYRGRGDSPLH

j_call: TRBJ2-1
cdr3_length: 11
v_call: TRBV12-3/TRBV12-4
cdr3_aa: ASSLTGYNEQF

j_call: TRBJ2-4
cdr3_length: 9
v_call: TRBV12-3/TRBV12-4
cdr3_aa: ASSLRAGQY

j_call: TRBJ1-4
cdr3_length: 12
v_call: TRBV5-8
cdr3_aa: ASSPAWGSEKLF

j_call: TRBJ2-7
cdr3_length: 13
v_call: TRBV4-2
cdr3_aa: ASSPRLGESYEQY

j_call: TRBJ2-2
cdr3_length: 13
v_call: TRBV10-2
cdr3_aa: ASNPGTSEAGELF

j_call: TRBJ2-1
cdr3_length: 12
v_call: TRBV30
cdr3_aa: AWSPDASYNEQF

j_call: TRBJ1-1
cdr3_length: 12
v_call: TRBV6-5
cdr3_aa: ASSRTQGTTEAF

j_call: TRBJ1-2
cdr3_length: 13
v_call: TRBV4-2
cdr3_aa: ASSQDTGVPYGYT

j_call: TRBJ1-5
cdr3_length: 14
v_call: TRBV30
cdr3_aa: AWGLGRPGTGQPQH

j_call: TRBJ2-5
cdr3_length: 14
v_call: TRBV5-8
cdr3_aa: ASSLRAVIREETQY

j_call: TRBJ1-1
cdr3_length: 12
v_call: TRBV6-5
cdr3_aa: ASSYGWMNTEAF

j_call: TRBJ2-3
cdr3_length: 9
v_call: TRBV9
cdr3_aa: ASSDTDTQY

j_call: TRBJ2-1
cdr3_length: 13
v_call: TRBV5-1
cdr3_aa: ASSIYRGSYNEQF

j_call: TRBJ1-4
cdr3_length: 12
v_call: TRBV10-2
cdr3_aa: ASSGDRGNEKLF

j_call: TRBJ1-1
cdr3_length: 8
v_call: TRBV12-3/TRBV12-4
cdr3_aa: ASSGGKAF

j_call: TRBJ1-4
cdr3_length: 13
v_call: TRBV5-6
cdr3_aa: ASSSRGLTNEKLF

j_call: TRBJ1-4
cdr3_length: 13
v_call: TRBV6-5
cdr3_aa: ASSYTGTVNEKLF

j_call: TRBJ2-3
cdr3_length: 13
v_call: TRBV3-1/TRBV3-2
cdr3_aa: ASSQYRAGSDTQY

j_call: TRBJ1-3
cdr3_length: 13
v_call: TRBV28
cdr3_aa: ASSPPRRRGNTIY

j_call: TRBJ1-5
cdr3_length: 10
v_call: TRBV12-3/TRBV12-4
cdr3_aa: ASGFLAQPQH

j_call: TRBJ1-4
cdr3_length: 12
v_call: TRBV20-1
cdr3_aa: SANETPTREKLF

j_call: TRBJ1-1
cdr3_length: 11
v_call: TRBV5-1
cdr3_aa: ASSLGANTEAF

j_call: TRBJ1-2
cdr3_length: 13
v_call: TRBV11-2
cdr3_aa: ASSPDPGPSGGYT

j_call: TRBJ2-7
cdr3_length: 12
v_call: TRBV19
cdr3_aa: ASSISWGTYEQY